Listed below are T cell receptor beta chains from one sample, sequenced in a study of blood T cell repertoires in COVID-19. The repertoire was sequenced with immunoSEQ multiplex PCR; TCRdb's copy has only in-frame clones and lacks some. The sample has roughly 250,000 clones, roughly 87% seen once. Sequencing was carried out using peripheral blood. The origin of the receptors is a man in his 60s who had recovered from COVID-19. The CDR3 runs from the conserved cysteine through the conserved F or W. Fields, in order: D gene, V gene, clone size, J gene, CDR3 protein, CDR3 DNA. The D gene is left open where the match is weak. Some rows have no size entry. The others give once, few or many, or a class for an expanded clone.

d_call: .; v_call: TRBV25-1; clone_size: .; j_call: TRBJ2-3; cdr3_aa: CASSVWGVGTDTQYF; cdr3_nt: TGTGCCAGCAGTGTTTGGGGGGTAGGCACAGATACGCAGTATTTT
d_call: TRBD2; v_call: TRBV2; clone_size: few; j_call: TRBJ2-7; cdr3_aa: CASRLTSSTYEQYF; cdr3_nt: TGTGCCAGCAGATTGACTAGCTCCACCTACGAGCAGTACTTC
d_call: .; v_call: TRBV9; clone_size: .; j_call: TRBJ2-2; cdr3_aa: CASSETFLSPGELFF; cdr3_nt: TGTGCCAGCAGCGAAACGTTTCTCAGTCCCGGGGAGCTGTTTTTT
d_call: TRBD1; v_call: TRBV27; clone_size: .; j_call: TRBJ2-5; cdr3_aa: CASKFTSRQGGGETQYF; cdr3_nt: TGTGCCAGCAAATTTACGTCGCGACAGGGGGGGGGAGAGACCCAGTACTTC
d_call: TRBD1; v_call: TRBV19; clone_size: few; j_call: TRBJ1-5; cdr3_aa: CASRDRGGNQPQHF; cdr3_nt: TGTGCCAGTAGGGACAGGGGTGGCAATCAGCCCCAGCATTTT
d_call: .; v_call: TRBV27; clone_size: .; j_call: TRBJ2-1; cdr3_aa: CASAGYHNEQFF; cdr3_nt: TGTGCCAGCGCCGGGTACCACAATGAGCAGTTCTTC
d_call: .; v_call: TRBV5-1; clone_size: .; j_call: TRBJ1-1; cdr3_aa: CASSLAGESNTEAFF; cdr3_nt: TGCGCCAGCAGCTTAGCGGGGGAAAGTAACACTGAAGCTTTCTTT
d_call: .; v_call: TRBV18; clone_size: .; j_call: TRBJ2-2; cdr3_aa: CASSPVGSGAANTGELFF; cdr3_nt: TGTGCCAGCTCACCGGTGGGGTCAGGGGCGGCGAACACCGGGGAGCTGTTTTTT
d_call: TRBD1; v_call: TRBV7-2; clone_size: .; j_call: TRBJ1-1; cdr3_aa: CASSLDQGQNRAFF; cdr3_nt: TGTGCCAGCAGCTTGGACCAGGGACAGAATAGAGCTTTCTTT
d_call: .; v_call: TRBV6-5; clone_size: .; j_call: TRBJ1-2; cdr3_aa: CASSSGQVNYGYTF; cdr3_nt: TGTGCCAGCAGTTCCGGCCAGGTTAACTATGGCTACACCTTC
d_call: TRBD2; v_call: TRBV4-1; clone_size: .; j_call: TRBJ2-7; cdr3_aa: CASSPYGAGGSYEQYF; cdr3_nt: TGCGCCAGCAGCCCGTACGGAGCGGGGGGATCCTACGAGCAGTACTTC
d_call: TRBD1; v_call: TRBV6-6; clone_size: .; j_call: TRBJ1-4; cdr3_aa: CAIQGTGEKLFF; cdr3_nt: TGTGCCATACAGGGGACGGGCGAAAAACTGTTTTTT
d_call: .; v_call: TRBV7-9; clone_size: .; j_call: TRBJ2-5; cdr3_aa: CASSLVGPTLYQETQYF; cdr3_nt: TGTGCCAGCAGCTTAGTGGGCCCGACCCTGTACCAAGAGACCCAGTACTTC
d_call: TRBD1; v_call: TRBV2; clone_size: .; j_call: TRBJ1-6; cdr3_aa: CASKPGQGNSPLHF; cdr3_nt: TGTGCCAGCAAGCCGGGACAGGGTAATTCACCCCTCCACTTT
d_call: TRBD1; v_call: TRBV11-2; clone_size: .; j_call: TRBJ2-5; cdr3_aa: CASSSRTGGRTQYF; cdr3_nt: TGTGCCAGCAGCTCGAGGACAGGGGGACGGACCCAGTACTTC
d_call: .; v_call: TRBV5-1; clone_size: .; j_call: TRBJ2-2; cdr3_aa: CASSLAVFGRGGTGELFF; cdr3_nt: TGCGCCAGCAGCTTGGCCGTGTTCGGCAGGGGAGGGACCGGGGAGCTGTTTTTT
d_call: .; v_call: TRBV18; clone_size: .; j_call: TRBJ1-2; cdr3_aa: CASSPGQLGERYTF; cdr3_nt: TGTGCCAGCTCACCCGGACAGCTAGGGGAGCGCTACACCTTC
d_call: .; v_call: TRBV6-5; clone_size: .; j_call: TRBJ1-5; cdr3_aa: CATSLNRYQPQHF; cdr3_nt: TGTGCCACGTCATTAAACAGGTATCAGCCCCAGCATTTT
d_call: TRBD2; v_call: TRBV5-1; clone_size: .; j_call: TRBJ2-7; cdr3_aa: CASSVLAGDSYEQYF; cdr3_nt: TGCGCCAGCAGCGTACTAGCGGGGGACTCCTACGAGCAGTACTTC
d_call: TRBD1; v_call: TRBV10-3; clone_size: .; j_call: TRBJ1-5; cdr3_aa: CAISEWGQGYQPQHF; cdr3_nt: TGTGCCATCAGTGAATGGGGACAGGGATATCAGCCCCAGCATTTT
d_call: .; v_call: TRBV2; clone_size: .; j_call: TRBJ1-6; cdr3_aa: CASSDRQGGINSPLHF; cdr3_nt: TGTGCCAGCAGTGATCGGCAGGGTGGGATTAATTCACCCCTCCACTTT
d_call: TRBD1; v_call: TRBV19; clone_size: .; j_call: TRBJ1-1; cdr3_aa: CASSSQRTGTGPEAFF; cdr3_nt: TGTGCCAGTAGTTCGCAAAGAACCGGGACAGGGCCCGAAGCTTTCTTT
d_call: TRBD1; v_call: TRBV30; clone_size: .; j_call: TRBJ1-2; cdr3_aa: CAWSVSAQGADGYTF; cdr3_nt: TGTGCCTGGAGTGTATCCGCCCAGGGGGCGGACGGCTACACCTTC
d_call: .; v_call: TRBV5-3; clone_size: .; j_call: TRBJ1-5; cdr3_aa: CARSFRTPGVAGIKGGQPQHF; cdr3_nt: TGTGCCAGAAGCTTTAGGACGCCGGGTGTGGCTGGGATAAAAGGAGGACAGCCCCAGCATTTT
d_call: .; v_call: TRBV15; clone_size: .; j_call: TRBJ1-2; cdr3_aa: CATSPSNSFNYGYTF; cdr3_nt: TGTGCCACCAGCCCAAGTAACAGTTTCAACTATGGCTACACCTTC
d_call: TRBD2; v_call: TRBV4-1; clone_size: .; j_call: TRBJ2-1; cdr3_aa: CASSQNLGRGNEQFF; cdr3_nt: TGCGCCAGCAGTCAGAACTTGGGGAGGGGCAATGAGCAGTTCTTC
d_call: TRBD2; v_call: TRBV7-2; clone_size: few; j_call: TRBJ2-3; cdr3_aa: CASRLTSGGGPDTQYF; cdr3_nt: TGTGCCAGCAGGCTGACTAGCGGGGGGGGCCCAGATACGCAGTATTTT
d_call: TRBD1; v_call: TRBV19; clone_size: .; j_call: TRBJ2-5; cdr3_aa: CASRLQGAKETQYF; cdr3_nt: TGTGCCAGTAGACTACAGGGGGCAAAGGAGACCCAGTACTTC
d_call: TRBD1; v_call: TRBV28; clone_size: .; j_call: TRBJ1-4; cdr3_aa: CASSLSGTGSDSEKLFF; cdr3_nt: TGTGCCAGCAGTTTATCCGGGACAGGGTCAGATAGTGAAAAACTGTTTTTT
d_call: TRBD1; v_call: TRBV10-3; clone_size: .; j_call: TRBJ1-2; cdr3_aa: CAISQKGTGRGYTF; cdr3_nt: TGTGCCATCAGCCAAAAAGGGACAGGCCGGGGCTACACCTTC
d_call: .; v_call: TRBV11-1; clone_size: .; j_call: TRBJ2-2; cdr3_aa: CASSSQRNTGELFF; cdr3_nt: TGTGCCAGCAGCTCACAGAGGAACACCGGGGAGCTGTTTTTT
d_call: .; v_call: TRBV9; clone_size: .; j_call: TRBJ1-1; cdr3_aa: CASSPGIYTEAFF; cdr3_nt: TGTGCCAGCAGCCCAGGGATCTACACTGAAGCTTTCTTT
d_call: .; v_call: TRBV5-1; clone_size: .; j_call: TRBJ1-1; cdr3_aa: CASSLVGGKTEAFF; cdr3_nt: TGCGCCAGCAGCTTGGTCGGGGGGAAGACTGAAGCTTTCTTT
d_call: .; v_call: TRBV27; clone_size: .; j_call: TRBJ2-3; cdr3_aa: CASSFKDMYTQYF; cdr3_nt: TGTGCCAGCAGCTTCAAGGACATGTATACGCAGTATTTT
d_call: .; v_call: TRBV6-1; clone_size: .; j_call: TRBJ2-7; cdr3_aa: CASRVGPLVYEQYF; cdr3_nt: TGTGCCAGCAGGGTAGGACCACTAGTCTACGAGCAGTACTTC
d_call: TRBD2; v_call: TRBV14; clone_size: .; j_call: TRBJ2-1; cdr3_aa: CASSHPGLEEDEQFF; cdr3_nt: TGTGCCAGCAGCCACCCGGGACTAGAGGAGGATGAGCAGTTCTTC
d_call: TRBD1; v_call: TRBV19; clone_size: .; j_call: TRBJ1-2; cdr3_aa: CASSRQGGGYTF; cdr3_nt: TGTGCCAGTAGCCGACAGGGCGGTGGCTACACCTTC
d_call: TRBD2; v_call: TRBV5-5; clone_size: once; j_call: TRBJ2-3; cdr3_aa: CASSLSGGATDTQYF; cdr3_nt: TGTGCCAGCAGCTTGAGCGGGGGGGCCACAGATACGCAGTATTTT
d_call: .; v_call: TRBV30; clone_size: .; j_call: TRBJ2-2; cdr3_aa: CAWLSRGGGELFF; cdr3_nt: TGTGCCTGGCTGAGTAGGGGGGGCGGGGAGCTGTTTTTT
d_call: .; v_call: TRBV7-9; clone_size: .; j_call: TRBJ2-2; cdr3_aa: CASSPTGELFF; cdr3_nt: TGTGCCAGCAGTCCTACCGGGGAGCTGTTTTTT
d_call: TRBD1; v_call: TRBV11-3; clone_size: .; j_call: TRBJ2-2; cdr3_aa: CASSLRQGGNTGELFF; cdr3_nt: TGTGCCAGCAGCTTAAGACAGGGGGGGAACACCGGGGAGCTGTTTTTT
d_call: TRBD1; v_call: TRBV11-1; clone_size: once; j_call: TRBJ1-1; cdr3_aa: CAGGRTGGTEAFF; cdr3_nt: TGTGCCGGAGGGCGGACAGGGGGCACTGAAGCTTTCTTT
d_call: .; v_call: TRBV5-6; clone_size: .; j_call: TRBJ1-1; cdr3_aa: CASSHSRFMNTEAFF; cdr3_nt: TGTGCCAGCAGCCATAGTCGGTTTATGAACACTGAAGCTTTCTTT
d_call: .; v_call: TRBV4-2; clone_size: .; j_call: TRBJ1-2; cdr3_aa: CASSQGTLGYTF; cdr3_nt: TGTGCCAGCAGCCAAGGGACTCTTGGCTACACCTTC
d_call: .; v_call: TRBV7-9; clone_size: .; j_call: TRBJ2-5; cdr3_aa: CASSLGPGETQYF; cdr3_nt: TGTGCCAGCAGCTTAGGACCAGGGGAGACCCAGTACTTC
d_call: .; v_call: TRBV6-5; clone_size: .; j_call: TRBJ1-1; cdr3_aa: CASQGTRRNTEAFF; cdr3_nt: TGTGCCAGCCAGGGTACCCGTCGGAACACTGAAGCTTTCTTT
d_call: TRBD1; v_call: TRBV6-5; clone_size: .; j_call: TRBJ2-2; cdr3_aa: CASSRGQDTGELFF; cdr3_nt: TGTGCCAGCAGCCGTGGACAGGACACCGGGGAGCTGTTTTTT
d_call: TRBD1; v_call: TRBV18; clone_size: .; j_call: TRBJ2-7; cdr3_aa: CASSPDRVYEQYF; cdr3_nt: TGTGCCAGCTCACCAGACAGGGTATACGAGCAGTACTTC
d_call: TRBD1; v_call: TRBV9; clone_size: .; j_call: TRBJ2-1; cdr3_aa: CASSVVTGSANEQFF; cdr3_nt: TGTGCCAGCAGCGTAGTGACAGGGAGTGCAAATGAGCAGTTCTTC
d_call: .; v_call: TRBV6-5; clone_size: .; j_call: TRBJ2-2; cdr3_aa: CASSWTPNTGELFF; cdr3_nt: TGTGCCAGCAGTTGGACTCCGAACACCGGGGAGCTGTTTTTT
d_call: .; v_call: TRBV5-6; clone_size: .; j_call: TRBJ2-7; cdr3_aa: CASSSTDLYEQYF; cdr3_nt: TGTGCCAGCAGCTCGACAGATCTATACGAGCAGTACTTC
d_call: TRBD1; v_call: TRBV15; clone_size: .; j_call: TRBJ1-4; cdr3_aa: CATLAQGAGEKLFF; cdr3_nt: TGTGCCACCTTAGCCCAGGGGGCAGGTGAAAAACTGTTTTTT
d_call: TRBD1; v_call: TRBV19; clone_size: few; j_call: TRBJ1-2; cdr3_aa: CASSRTGYGYTF; cdr3_nt: TGTGCCAGTAGTAGGACAGGCTATGGCTACACCTTC
d_call: .; v_call: TRBV5-4; clone_size: once; j_call: TRBJ2-3; cdr3_aa: CASSLAGENTQYF; cdr3_nt: TGTGCCAGCAGCTTGGCCGGGGAGAATACGCAGTATTTT
d_call: .; v_call: TRBV6-5; clone_size: .; j_call: TRBJ2-7; cdr3_aa: CASSHRQDYEQYF; cdr3_nt: TGTGCCAGCAGTCACAGACAGGACTACGAGCAGTACTTC
d_call: .; v_call: TRBV27; clone_size: .; j_call: TRBJ2-7; cdr3_aa: CASSFRRSSYEQYF; cdr3_nt: TGTGCCAGCAGTTTTCGGCGGAGCTCCTACGAGCAGTACTTC
d_call: TRBD1; v_call: TRBV5-1; clone_size: few; j_call: TRBJ2-7; cdr3_aa: CASSLVPDREYEQYF; cdr3_nt: TGCGCCAGCAGCTTGGTTCCCGACAGGGAATACGAGCAGTACTTC
d_call: TRBD1; v_call: TRBV24-1; clone_size: few; j_call: TRBJ1-2; cdr3_aa: CATSDARTGGYGYTF; cdr3_nt: TGTGCCACCAGTGACGCCCGGACAGGTGGCTATGGCTACACCTTC